These 3 T cell receptor beta chains were all obtained from the same sample, sequenced in a study of response to subunit inactivated influenza vaccine. TCRdb re-analysed the RT-PCR reads in MiXCR, keeping a single row per CDR3 protein. The sample contains roughly 520,000 distinct CDR3 sequences, 25% of which appear only once. The sample here was CD4+ T cells sorted from PBMCs, taken 5 days after vaccination. These receptors were obtained from a man over 45 who received an inactivated influenza vaccine.

In its sample, this clonotype was seen a few times. The chain joins TRBV11-2 to TRBJ2-1; 13 nucleotides match TRBD2. Germline V gene data show CDR1 as SGHAT and CDR2 as FQNNGV. The V and J ends lost 4 bases and 0 bases, in that order; junction bases with no gene match: 6. There are 18 residues in the CDR3. CDR3 loop: CASSSGTSGIHSYNEQFF. The CDR3 DNA sequence: TGTGCCAGCAGCTCGGGGACTAGCGGGATACACTCCTACAATGAGCAGTTCTTC.

This clonotype was detected many times. The rearrangement joins TRBV4-1 to TRBJ1-1; maybe TRBD1 (5 bases). The germline V gene encodes CDR1 MGHRA and CDR2 YSYEKL. Trimming pared 0 bases from V and 0 bases from J, leaving 8 bases between. This CDR3 is built from 15 residues. The CDR3 region is CASSQEGTVNTEAFF. The DNA of the CDR3 is TGCGCCAGCAGCCAAGAAGGGACGGTGAACACTGAAGCTTTCTTT.

The rearrangement uses TRBV2 and TRBJ2-4; 7 nucleotides line up with TRBD1. The germline CDR1 and CDR2 sequences are SNHLY and FYNNEI. This CDR3 comprises 13 residues. V dropped 7 bases and J dropped 9; count of bases not matched to a gene: 9. The CDR3 reads CASNEATGRIQYF. As DNA, the CDR3 is TGTGCCAGCAACGAAGCGACAGGGCGCATTCAGTACTTC. Using reference TRBV2 and TRBJ2-4 for the parts outside the CDR3, the full variable domain is EPEVTQTPSHQVTQMGQEVILRCVPISNHLYFYWYRQILGQKVEFLVSFYNNEISEKSEIFDDQFSVERPDGSNFTLKIRSTKLEDSAMYFCASNEATGRIQYFGAGTRLSVL.